A selection of T cell receptor beta chains follows, all from one sample in a study of circulating and synovial CD4+ cells in juvenile arthritis. The table came from immunoSEQ multiplex PCR; TCRdb's copy has only in-frame clones and leaves some out. The sample contains 2,000 to 3,000 clones, roughly nine tenths of which appear only once. Sample: HLA-DR+ CD4+ T cells from blood. The receptors shown here come from a human donor with juvenile idiopathic arthritis. CDR3s include the opening cysteine and the closing phenylalanine or tryptophan. Each record gives: D gene, CDR3 length, V gene, clone size, J gene, CDR3 DNA, CDR3 protein. D genes are given only for firm matches. A clone size is listed for some rows: how often the clone was seen (once, few, many), or a class if it is expanded.

d_call: TRBD1
cdr3_length: 14
v_call: TRBV5-8
clone_size: few
j_call: TRBJ2-3
cdr3_nt: TGTGCCAGCAGTAGAGGACAGGCCGGTAATACGCAGTATTTT
cdr3_aa: CASSRGQAGNTQYF

d_call: TRBD2
cdr3_length: 16
v_call: TRBV7-8
clone_size: -
j_call: TRBJ2-1
cdr3_nt: TGTGCCAGCAGCCCAACGCGGGGGGTTTCCTACAATGAGCAGTTCTTC
cdr3_aa: CASSPTRGVSYNEQFF

d_call: -
cdr3_length: 14
v_call: TRBV6-1
clone_size: -
j_call: TRBJ1-2
cdr3_nt: TGTGCCAGCAGTTTCCAGGGTTCTAACTATGGCTACACCTTC
cdr3_aa: CASSFQGSNYGYTF

d_call: -
cdr3_length: 13
v_call: TRBV5-1
clone_size: -
j_call: TRBJ1-1
cdr3_nt: TGCGCCAGCAGCTTGGTTGGGGGGAATGAAGCTTTCTTT
cdr3_aa: CASSLVGGNEAFF

d_call: -
cdr3_length: 14
v_call: TRBV5-1
clone_size: -
j_call: TRBJ2-7
cdr3_nt: TGCGCCAGCAGCTTTTCGGTTCTCTCCTACGAGCAGTACTTC
cdr3_aa: CASSFSVLSYEQYF

d_call: TRBD1
cdr3_length: 14
v_call: TRBV5-4
clone_size: few
j_call: TRBJ1-4
cdr3_nt: TGTGCCAGCAGCCCACAGGGGACTAATGAAAAACTGTTTTTT
cdr3_aa: CASSPQGTNEKLFF

d_call: TRBD1
cdr3_length: 13
v_call: TRBV6-5
clone_size: -
j_call: TRBJ2-7
cdr3_nt: TGTGCCAGCAGTATACAGGGGGCGGGCGAGCAGTACTTC
cdr3_aa: CASSIQGAGEQYF

d_call: TRBD2
cdr3_length: 14
v_call: TRBV6-6
clone_size: -
j_call: TRBJ2-3
cdr3_nt: TGTGCCAGCAGCCCGACTAGCGTGACAGATACGCAGTATTTT
cdr3_aa: CASSPTSVTDTQYF

d_call: -
cdr3_length: 13
v_call: TRBV7-6
clone_size: -
j_call: TRBJ2-1
cdr3_nt: TGTGCCAGCACCCTAGGGGGGGGGTATGAGCAGTTCTTC
cdr3_aa: CASTLGGGYEQFF

d_call: -
cdr3_length: 14
v_call: TRBV13
clone_size: few
j_call: TRBJ1-2
cdr3_nt: TGTGCCAGCAGCTTAAAGGCGGAGAACTATGGCTACACCTTC
cdr3_aa: CASSLKAENYGYTF

d_call: TRBD2
cdr3_length: 17
v_call: TRBV28
clone_size: -
j_call: TRBJ2-5
cdr3_nt: TGTGCCAGCAGTTCCCGACTAGCGGGGGGAAACCAAGAGACCCAGTACTTC
cdr3_aa: CASSSRLAGGNQETQYF

d_call: -
cdr3_length: 16
v_call: TRBV7-9
clone_size: -
j_call: TRBJ2-7
cdr3_nt: TGTGCCAGCAGTTCCGTAGGGGGAACTAGCTCCTACGAGCAGTACTTC
cdr3_aa: CASSSVGGTSSYEQYF

d_call: TRBD2
cdr3_length: 16
v_call: TRBV6-5
clone_size: -
j_call: TRBJ2-1
cdr3_nt: TGTGCCAGCAGTTACTCGCTAGCGGGGGGACTCAATGAGCAGTTCTTC
cdr3_aa: CASSYSLAGGLNEQFF

d_call: -
cdr3_length: 16
v_call: TRBV4-1
clone_size: -
j_call: TRBJ2-6
cdr3_nt: TGCGCCAGCAGCCAAAAACAGGGCGCCGGGGCCAACGTCCTGACTTTC
cdr3_aa: CASSQKQGAGANVLTF

d_call: TRBD2
cdr3_length: 13
v_call: TRBV7-2
clone_size: -
j_call: TRBJ2-1
cdr3_nt: TGTGCCAGCAGCCCCCTCGCGGGGGATGAGCAGTTCTTC
cdr3_aa: CASSPLAGDEQFF

d_call: TRBD2
cdr3_length: 17
v_call: TRBV5-4
clone_size: -
j_call: TRBJ2-7
cdr3_nt: TGTGCCAGCAGCTTGGGCCCCGGGGGGGCCCAAGGGTACGAGCAGTACTTC
cdr3_aa: CASSLGPGGAQGYEQYF

d_call: TRBD2
cdr3_length: 16
v_call: TRBV7-2
clone_size: -
j_call: TRBJ2-7
cdr3_nt: TGTGCCAGCAGCACCTCCGGGACTAGCGGATCCTACGAGCAGTACTTC
cdr3_aa: CASSTSGTSGSYEQYF

d_call: TRBD1
cdr3_length: 14
v_call: TRBV7-2
clone_size: -
j_call: TRBJ2-7
cdr3_nt: TGTGCCAGCAGCTTAGCGCAGGGGGTCTACGAGCAGTACTTC
cdr3_aa: CASSLAQGVYEQYF

d_call: -
cdr3_length: 16
v_call: TRBV5-6
clone_size: -
j_call: TRBJ2-5
cdr3_nt: TGTGCCAGCAGCTTCCGTAGCGCCTTATTAGGAGAGACCCAGTACTTC
cdr3_aa: CASSFRSALLGETQYF

d_call: -
cdr3_length: 14
v_call: TRBV19
clone_size: -
j_call: TRBJ2-2
cdr3_nt: TGTGCCAGTAGCGCCTTACAGGGAGTGGGGGAGCTGTTTTTT
cdr3_aa: CASSALQGVGELFF

d_call: -
cdr3_length: 15
v_call: TRBV6-1
clone_size: -
j_call: TRBJ1-5
cdr3_nt: TGTGCCAGCAGTGAAACTCCTTTGGGCAGTCAGCCCCAGCATTTT
cdr3_aa: CASSETPLGSQPQHF

d_call: TRBD1
cdr3_length: 15
v_call: TRBV19
clone_size: -
j_call: TRBJ2-1
cdr3_nt: TGTGCCAGTAAAGAGTGGCAGGGGGCTGACAATGAGCAGTTCTTC
cdr3_aa: CASKEWQGADNEQFF

d_call: TRBD1
cdr3_length: 13
v_call: TRBV10-3
clone_size: -
j_call: TRBJ2-7
cdr3_nt: TGTGCCATCAGTGAAGCAGGGGGAGACGAGCAGTACTTC
cdr3_aa: CAISEAGGDEQYF

d_call: TRBD1
cdr3_length: 15
v_call: TRBV19
clone_size: -
j_call: TRBJ2-3
cdr3_nt: TGTGCCAGTAGTATTCAGGGGGTAGTCTGGAATACGCAGTATTTT
cdr3_aa: CASSIQGVVWNTQYF

d_call: -
cdr3_length: 17
v_call: TRBV6-1
clone_size: once
j_call: TRBJ1-6
cdr3_nt: TGTGCCAGCAGTGAAGCCTTCGGGGGAGGCCTCAATTCACCCCTCCACTTT
cdr3_aa: CASSEAFGGGLNSPLHF

d_call: -
cdr3_length: 12
v_call: TRBV6-5
clone_size: -
j_call: TRBJ1-2
cdr3_nt: TGTGCCAGCAGTTACCCGGGTCGTGGCTACACCTTC
cdr3_aa: CASSYPGRGYTF

d_call: TRBD1
cdr3_length: 11
v_call: TRBV20-1
clone_size: -
j_call: TRBJ1-1
cdr3_nt: TGCAGTGCTAGATCCGGGACAGTGGTAAGGTTT
cdr3_aa: CSARSGTVVRF

d_call: TRBD2
cdr3_length: 17
v_call: TRBV7-8
clone_size: -
j_call: TRBJ2-5
cdr3_nt: TGTGCCAGCAGCTTATGGACTAGCGGGGGCCTCCAGGAGACCCAGTACTTC
cdr3_aa: CASSLWTSGGLQETQYF

d_call: TRBD1
cdr3_length: 13
v_call: TRBV5-1
clone_size: -
j_call: TRBJ2-7
cdr3_nt: TGCGCCAGCAAAGGACAGGTACAGGACGAGCAGTACTTC
cdr3_aa: CASKGQVQDEQYF

d_call: -
cdr3_length: 15
v_call: TRBV10-3
clone_size: -
j_call: TRBJ2-5
cdr3_nt: TGTGCCATCAGTGAGTTTGTTCCCTCGCAGGGGACCCAGTACTTC
cdr3_aa: CAISEFVPSQGTQYF

d_call: TRBD2
cdr3_length: 18
v_call: TRBV9
clone_size: -
j_call: TRBJ2-1
cdr3_nt: TGTGCCAGCAGCTTGGGGACTAGCGGGGGGGCATGGTACAATGAGCAGTTCTTC
cdr3_aa: CASSLGTSGGAWYNEQFF

d_call: -
cdr3_length: 15
v_call: TRBV9
clone_size: -
j_call: TRBJ2-7
cdr3_nt: TGTGCCAGCAGCGTAGCGTTGGACACGGCCTACGAGCAGTACTTC
cdr3_aa: CASSVALDTAYEQYF

d_call: TRBD2
cdr3_length: 15
v_call: TRBV4-2
clone_size: -
j_call: TRBJ2-3
cdr3_nt: TGTGCCAGCTCCCCAGCGGGGGGGCGGGAAGATACGCAGTATTTT
cdr3_aa: CASSPAGGREDTQYF

d_call: -
cdr3_length: 12
v_call: TRBV30
clone_size: -
j_call: TRBJ1-1
cdr3_nt: TGTGCCTGGATCGGGGAATTTGATGAAGCTTTCTTT
cdr3_aa: CAWIGEFDEAFF

d_call: TRBD2
cdr3_length: 16
v_call: TRBV9
clone_size: -
j_call: TRBJ2-5
cdr3_nt: TGTGCCAGCAGCGGGGGACTAGCGGGGGGGCAAGAGACCCAGTACTTC
cdr3_aa: CASSGGLAGGQETQYF

d_call: -
cdr3_length: 14
v_call: TRBV10-1
clone_size: -
j_call: TRBJ2-7
cdr3_nt: TGCGCCAGCCTACGGGACTTACGAACTACCGAGCAGTACTTC
cdr3_aa: CASLRDLRTTEQYF

d_call: TRBD1
cdr3_length: 12
v_call: TRBV29-1
clone_size: -
j_call: TRBJ2-1
cdr3_nt: TGCAGCGTGCGGACAGGGTACAATGAGCAGTTCTTC
cdr3_aa: CSVRTGYNEQFF

d_call: TRBD1
cdr3_length: 16
v_call: TRBV11-2
clone_size: -
j_call: TRBJ2-3
cdr3_nt: TGTGCCAGCAGCCCCCGGACAGGGCGTAGCACAGATACGCAGTATTTT
cdr3_aa: CASSPRTGRSTDTQYF

d_call: TRBD2
cdr3_length: 16
v_call: TRBV9
clone_size: -
j_call: TRBJ2-7
cdr3_nt: TGTGCCAGCAGCGTAGGGGCGGGGGGCCACAGCTACGAGCAGTACTTC
cdr3_aa: CASSVGAGGHSYEQYF

d_call: -
cdr3_length: 12
v_call: TRBV27
clone_size: -
j_call: TRBJ2-2
cdr3_nt: TGTGCCAGCAGTCACACAGCCGGGGAGCTGTTTTTT
cdr3_aa: CASSHTAGELFF

d_call: TRBD1
cdr3_length: 16
v_call: TRBV11-3
clone_size: -
j_call: TRBJ1-5
cdr3_nt: TGTGCCAGCAGTCTTAGAGAGACAGGGCCAAATCAGCCCCAGCATTTT
cdr3_aa: CASSLRETGPNQPQHF

d_call: TRBD1
cdr3_length: 15
v_call: TRBV7-8
clone_size: -
j_call: TRBJ1-3
cdr3_nt: TGTGCCAGCAGCTTAGGGGACAGCTCTGGAAACACCATATATTTT
cdr3_aa: CASSLGDSSGNTIYF

d_call: -
cdr3_length: 15
v_call: TRBV4-3
clone_size: -
j_call: TRBJ2-7
cdr3_nt: TGCGCCAGCAGCCAGACTCAAGCAGGGGGGTACGAGCAGTACTTC
cdr3_aa: CASSQTQAGGYEQYF

d_call: -
cdr3_length: 14
v_call: TRBV4-3
clone_size: -
j_call: TRBJ1-4
cdr3_nt: TGCGCCAGCAGGCAGGACAGCCGGGGTGAAAAACTGTTTTTT
cdr3_aa: CASRQDSRGEKLFF

d_call: TRBD2
cdr3_length: 15
v_call: TRBV9
clone_size: once
j_call: TRBJ2-3
cdr3_nt: TGTGCCAGCAGCGTAGAGAACGGGGGGGCTGATACGCAGTATTTT
cdr3_aa: CASSVENGGADTQYF

d_call: TRBD2
cdr3_length: 13
v_call: TRBV7-2
clone_size: once
j_call: TRBJ2-1
cdr3_nt: TGTGCCAGCAGACTCGGGGGGAACAATGAGCAGTTCTTC
cdr3_aa: CASRLGGNNEQFF

d_call: -
cdr3_length: 15
v_call: TRBV5-1
clone_size: once
j_call: TRBJ1-1
cdr3_nt: TGCGCCAGCAGCTTGGACGGGGGGGCGGGGACTGAAGCTTTCTTT
cdr3_aa: CASSLDGGAGTEAFF

d_call: -
cdr3_length: 14
v_call: TRBV6-1
clone_size: -
j_call: TRBJ2-7
cdr3_nt: TGTGCCAGCAGTGAGAGTATACAGGTTTACGAGCAGTACTTC
cdr3_aa: CASSESIQVYEQYF

d_call: -
cdr3_length: 16
v_call: TRBV7-9
clone_size: -
j_call: TRBJ1-3
cdr3_nt: TGTGCCAGCAGCTTAGAGGCGGATTACTCTGGAAACACCATATATTTT
cdr3_aa: CASSLEADYSGNTIYF

d_call: -
cdr3_length: 15
v_call: TRBV6-4
clone_size: -
j_call: TRBJ1-1
cdr3_nt: TGTGCCAGCAGCATAGTCCCGGGGGGGAACACTGAAGCTTTCTTT
cdr3_aa: CASSIVPGGNTEAFF

d_call: -
cdr3_length: 13
v_call: TRBV4-3
clone_size: -
j_call: TRBJ1-2
cdr3_nt: TGCGCCAGCAGCCAAGATTTGGGGCGAGGCTACACCTTC
cdr3_aa: CASSQDLGRGYTF

d_call: TRBD1
cdr3_length: 17
v_call: TRBV4-3
clone_size: -
j_call: TRBJ2-3
cdr3_nt: TGCGCCAGCAGCCAAGTAAACAGGGGGTGGGGCACAGATACGCAGTATTTT
cdr3_aa: CASSQVNRGWGTDTQYF

d_call: -
cdr3_length: 15
v_call: TRBV19
clone_size: once
j_call: TRBJ2-5
cdr3_nt: TGTGCCAGTAGTATGATGGCCAGGGCGGGGGAGACCCAGTACTTC
cdr3_aa: CASSMMARAGETQYF

d_call: TRBD2
cdr3_length: 17
v_call: TRBV7-2
clone_size: -
j_call: TRBJ2-1
cdr3_nt: TGTGCCAGCAGCTTAGCGACGAGCGGGGGGGCTTACAATGAGCAGTTCTTC
cdr3_aa: CASSLATSGGAYNEQFF

d_call: -
cdr3_length: 13
v_call: TRBV6-5
clone_size: -
j_call: TRBJ1-1
cdr3_nt: TGTGCCAGCAGAGCGGGACCTGGGGCTGAAGCTTTCTTT
cdr3_aa: CASRAGPGAEAFF

d_call: -
cdr3_length: 14
v_call: TRBV4-1
clone_size: -
j_call: TRBJ2-5
cdr3_nt: TGCGCCAGCAGCCGTCCGGGACTTCAAGAGACCCAGTACTTC
cdr3_aa: CASSRPGLQETQYF